A single sample gave rise to the 20 T cell receptor beta chains below, sequenced in a study of response to subunit inactivated influenza vaccine. TCRdb used MiXCR to reprocess the RT-PCR reads, holding one entry per CDR3 protein. The data show approximately 500,000 distinct CDR3 sequences, approximately 12% seen once. This specimen consisted of PBMCs from blood, obtained 35 to 45 days after vaccination. These receptors all stem from a man aged 50-60 years who received an inactivated influenza vaccine.

The V call is TRBV5-6, the J call TRBJ2-3, with 8 bases matching TRBD1. V was clipped by 4 bases and J by 3 bases; unmatched bases: 19. Germline CDR1 reads SGHDT; CDR2 reads YYEEEE. The CDR3 has 19 residues. The DNA of the CDR3 is TGTGCCAGCAGCGCGATCACCGGGACAGGTCTCTCTCGGACAGATACGCAGTATTTT. Amino acids: CASSAITGTGLSRTDTQYF.

This chain connects TRBV4-3 to TRBJ1-1, with no clear D. Trimming took off 5 bases at V and 3 bases at J, with 13 bases between the two ends. This CDR3 spans 14 amino acids. Germline V lookup: CDR1 LGHNA, CDR2 YSLEER. DNA for the CDR3: TGCGCCAGCAGCGACGGAAGTTGGGACACTGAAGCTTTCTTT. The encoded protein is CASSDGSWDTEAFF.

This clonotype was detected a few times. The chain has TRBV5-1 and TRBJ2-7; 9 nucleotides line up with TRBD2. Losses at the gene ends were 0 bases for V and 4 bases for J; bases not matched to a gene: 5. CDR1 and CDR2 from the germline V gene are SGHRS and YFSETQ. The length of the CDR3 is 15 residues. In DNA, the CDR3 is TGCGCCAGCAGCTTGGGACTAGCGGACCCGTACGAGCAGTACTTC. It yields the protein CASSLGLADPYEQYF.

This clonotype was recorded at least ten times. Here the CDR3 DNA reads TGCGCCAGCAGCTGGGACAGTTCAGAGACCCAGTACTTC. Translating gives CASSWDSSETQYF. The V gene is TRBV5-1, the J gene TRBJ2-5; 7 bases are a match to TRBD1. The germline gives CDR1 SGHRS, CDR2 YFSETQ. The CDR3 consists of 13 residues. V gave up 3 bases and J gave up 4 bases; unmatched junction bases: 3.

J is TRBJ1-5 and V is TRBV23-1; unclear D gene. TRBV23-1 is an ORF, with its function uncertain. The CDR3 has 15 residues. V was pared by 1 base and J by 3 bases, with 10 bases between. The chain's CDR3 is CASSQWTVINQPQHF. The CDR3 bases are TGCGCCAGCAGTCAATGGACCGTGATCAATCAGCCCCAGCATTTT.

This rearrangement joins TRBV4-2 to TRBJ1-5; 8 bases align to TRBD1. Trimming took 1 base from V and 0 from J; bases not matched to a gene: 14. Per the germline V gene, CDR1 is LGHNA and CDR2 is YNFKEQ. The length of the CDR3 is 20 residues. The DNA for the CDR3 is TGTGCCAGCAGCCAAGGCTTCCCGGGACAGGTGGGCAATAGCAATCAGCCCCAGCATTTT. It translates to CASSQGFPGQVGNSNQPQHF.

This chain connects TRBV6-5 to TRBJ2-3; D assignment may be TRBD1 or TRBD2 (5 bases each). The germline V gene encodes CDR1 MNHEY and CDR2 SVGAGI. Trimming took 4 bases from V and 2 from J, leaving 16 bases between them. The CDR3 has 16 amino acids. The CDR3 loop is CASSSARGGHTDTQYF. The CDR3 coding sequence is TGTGCCAGCAGTTCGGCCCGGGGCGGCCACACAGATACGCAGTATTTT.

Note on this clonotype: One base away lies a much larger clone, so this may be a sequencing read error. The chain is built from TRBV12-3 or TRBV12-4 and TRBJ2-5, with TRBD1 as a possible D gene (6 bases). The CDR3 is made up of 14 amino acids. The CDR3, as DNA: TGTGCCAGCAGTACGTTGGACAGCCAAGATACCCAGTACTTC. Translated: CASSTLDSQDTQYF.

At least ten counts were recorded for this clonotype. The V call is TRBV6-1, the J call TRBJ1-2, with 7 bases matching TRBD1. The J segment lost 7 bases and the V segment lost 2 bases, leaving 4 bases of the junction unmatched. The CDR3 contains 13 residues. CDR1 and CDR2 from the germline V gene are MNHNS and SASEGT. This CDR3 is CASSERGQAGYTF. The CDR3 DNA reads TGTGCCAGCAGTGAACGAGGACAGGCTGGCTACACCTTC.

This clonotype turned up a few times. The J gene is TRBJ2-1, the V gene TRBV28, with 9 bases aligning to TRBD2. Germline-derived CDR1 and CDR2 are MDHEN and SYDVKM. CDR3 length: 13 residues. V shed 7 bases, J shed 5 bases, and the junction held 3 bases outside the gene matches. CDR3 nucleotide sequence: TGTGCCAGCAAAGCGGGAGGCCACAATGAGCAGTTCTTC. Its translation: CASKAGGHNEQFF.

This clonotype occurred a few times. This rearrangement joins TRBV5-1 to TRBJ1-6; D possibly corresponds to TRBD1 (6 bases). CDR1 is SGHRS and CDR2 is YFSETQ in the germline V gene. The V gene lost 2 bases and the J gene lost 7 bases, with 13 bases spanning the gap. This CDR3 comprises 15 residues. The CDR3 nucleotides read TGCGCCAGCAGCTTAAATACCAGGGGCAATTCACCCCTCCACTTT. Protein sequence: CASSLNTRGNSPLHF.

This clonotype was seen a few times. J is TRBJ2-5 and V is TRBV12-3 or TRBV12-4; tentatively, D is TRBD1 or TRBD2 (5 bases each). With 5 bases removed from V and 5 bases from J, the gap between germline ends came to 15 bases. CDR3 length: 14 amino acids. CDR3 sequence reads: CASSPRGHRETQYF. In nucleotides, the CDR3 is TGTGCCAGCAGTCCCCGGGGCCATCGGGAGACCCAGTACTTC.

This clonotype was observed many times. The J gene is TRBJ2-7, the V gene TRBV5-6; D call uncertain. The CDR3 has 13 residues. Germline V gene sequence: CDR1 SGHDT, CDR2 YYEEEE. Trimming stripped 2 bases from V and 2 bases from J, with 8 bases between. The CDR3 sequence is CASSFDIAYEQYF. Written as DNA, the CDR3 is TGTGCCAGCAGCTTCGACATCGCCTACGAGCAGTACTTC.

V and J are TRBV10-3 and TRBJ2-7, with a tentative D call TRBD1 (6 bases). Germline values: CDR1 ENHRY, CDR2 SYGVKD. The CDR3 sequence is 13 residues long. V gave up 11 bases and J gave up 7 bases, with 21 bases separating them. CDR3 DNA: TGTGCCTCTCACGAGGACAGTGTACGTGAGCAGTACTTC. It is translated as CASHEDSVREQYF.

CDR3 sequence reads: CASSLSAPWGNSPLHF. Here the CDR3 DNA reads TGTGCCAGCAGTTTAAGCGCGCCTTGGGGTAATTCACCCCTCCACTTT. This chain links TRBV27 with TRBJ1-6; the D is unclear. The CDR3 is 16 residues long. With 2 bases removed from V and 6 bases from J, the gap between germline ends came to 14 bases. The V gene's germline CDR1 is MNHEY and CDR2 SMNVEV (reference sequence).

There are a few counts of this clonotype. The chain has TRBV12-3 or TRBV12-4 and TRBJ1-6; D may be TRBD1 (5 bases). The CDR3 loop spans 15 amino acids. Trimming removed 6 bases at V and 7 bases at J, with 16 bases between. CDR3 nucleotide sequence: TGTGCCAGCAGCCTTGGGTCGGGACGGAATTCACCCCTCCACTTT. Its translation: CASSLGSGRNSPLHF.

This clonotype was counted between two and nine times. J is TRBJ2-5 and V is TRBV7-2; 8 nucleotides align to TRBD1. Germline V gene data show CDR1 as SGHTA and CDR2 as FQGNSA. This CDR3 comprises 16 residues. Trimming removed 5 bases from V and 2 bases from J; junction bases left unmatched: 10. CDR3 coding DNA: TGTGCCAGCAGCCTGGGGTATCACAGGGGGCAAGAGACCCAGTACTTC. Translation gives CASSLGYHRGQETQYF.

The sample holds a few counts of this clonotype. This chain uses TRBV24-1 with TRBJ2-3; D may be TRBD1 (5 bases). This CDR3 spans 13 amino acids. Between the trimmed V and J ends, which lost 0 bases and 10 bases, there was a span of 10 bases. Germline CDR1 and CDR2: KGHDR and SFDVKD. This CDR3 is CATSDLGQGAQYF. Here the CDR3 DNA reads TGTGCCACCAGTGATTTGGGGCAGGGTGCGCAGTATTTT.

The rearrangement joins TRBV11-2 to TRBJ1-3; D remains ambiguous. V was pared by 6 bases and J by 0 bases, with 12 bases between. The CDR3 spans 15 residues. Per germline, CDR1 SGHAT and CDR2 FQNNGV. The CDR3 sequence is CASRLAGSSGNTIYF. The CDR3 DNA follows: TGTGCCAGCAGACTAGCAGGCAGCTCTGGAAACACCATATATTTT.

This clonotype was seen more than once but under ten times. The CDR3 DNA reads TGCGCCAGCAGCCAAGGTCAGGCAGGCTATTCACCCCTCCACTTT. It encodes CASSQGQAGYSPLHF. The genes are TRBV4-1 and TRBJ1-6; D remains unclear. Germline assignment: CDR1 MGHRA and CDR2 YSYEKL. This CDR3 has 15 residues. Trimming cost V 1 base and J 8 bases, with 12 bases left between them.